The clone carrying this T cell receptor beta chain was recorded many times. Its target is not known. The data are from a study of T cells in Graves' hyperthyroidism and ophthalmopathy. Study details: Peripheral blood was acquired at first diagnosis, ahead of any therapy whatsoever.

Any patient presenting with uncontrolled infection, other autoimmune disease, pregnancy or lactation was left out. Thyroid ultrasound, orbital computed tomography, clinical symptoms, and serum thyroxine and TRAb underpinned diagnoses. Trimming cost V 2 bases and J 1 base; bases outside gene matches: 2. Germline-derived CDR1 and CDR2 are MNHEY and SMNVEV (reference sequence). The length of the CDR3 is 15 residues. RNA transcripts were the template for amplifying TCR beta CDR3 regions. The study used the HTBI primer set for a first-round RT-PCR of the TCR CDR3. TCRdb independently ran MiXCR on the multiplex PCR reads; one entry per CDR3 protein. The sample lists roughly 380,000 distinct CDR3 sequences; about 13% were seen once. The study, taken as a whole, reports: Clonotypes that were expanded in thyroid above 0.001 mostly appeared in blood too.

This TCR came from a woman between 18 and 29 years old with Graves' hyperthyroidism. The chain combines TRBV27 with TRBJ2-1; 7 bases are shared with TRBD2. The sequencing sample was made of blood. CDR3 amino acids: CASSLIAGSYNEQFF. The DNA for the CDR3 is TGTGCCAGCAGTTTAATAGCGGGTTCCTACAATGAGCAGTTCTTC.